Listed here are 3 T cell receptor beta chains from one sample, sequenced in a study of T cells in Graves' hyperthyroidism and ophthalmopathy (dated by TCRdb to between 2018 and 2021). Library creation used multiplex PCR. Sequencing was performed on an Illumina HiSeq 2000. The TCR beta CDR3 regions were amplified from RNA transcripts. For the first round of RT-PCR on the TCR CDR3, the HTBI primer set was used together with the Qiagen OneStep RT-PCR kit. Clones were called with MiXCR by TCRdb after fastp trimmed the public reads at Q25, and only in-frame beta chains were retained. When rows share a CDR3 protein, they turn into one entry using the most common DNA and genes. The sample includes some 600,000 distinct CDR3 sequences, with approximately 15% observed a single time. The top ten constitute roughly 6.2% of the sample. Sequences were obtained from blood. These receptors originate from a woman in her twenties or thirties with Graves' hyperthyroidism that later progressed to Graves' ophthalmopathy.

This clonotype appeared many times. The chain couples TRBV7-8 to TRBJ1-5, with D tentatively TRBD1 (5 bases). With 5 bases removed from V and 2 bases from J, the gap between germline ends came to 16 bases. The CDR3 contains 16 residues. From germline, CDR1 is SGHVS and CDR2 FQNEAQ. The chain's CDR3 is CASSMTGRGGNQPQHF. The CDR3 DNA reads as TGTGCCAGCAGCATGACGGGTAGGGGAGGCAATCAGCCCCAGCATTTT.

This clonotype has at least ten counts. This chain links TRBV15 with TRBJ2-7, with a possible D match to TRBD2 (6 bases). The CDR3 runs to 14 residues. Germline values: CDR1 LNHNV, CDR2 YYDKDF (reference sequence). V was trimmed by 1 base and J by 4 bases, leaving 11 bases between them. The DNA for the CDR3 is TGTGCCACCAGCAGAGGGGGGGTCGCGTACGAGCAGTACTTC. It is translated as CATSRGGVAYEQYF.

This clonotype was seen more than once but under ten times. The gene calls are TRBV29-1 and TRBJ1-2; D is undetermined. CDR3 length equals 14 residues. V was pared by 7 bases and J by 4 bases, with 19 bases between. Germline values: CDR1 SQVTM, CDR2 ANQGSEA. The CDR3 loop reads CSAGPVELPYGYTF. In DNA form, the CDR3 reads TGCAGCGCAGGCCCCGTCGAATTACCCTATGGCTACACCTTC.